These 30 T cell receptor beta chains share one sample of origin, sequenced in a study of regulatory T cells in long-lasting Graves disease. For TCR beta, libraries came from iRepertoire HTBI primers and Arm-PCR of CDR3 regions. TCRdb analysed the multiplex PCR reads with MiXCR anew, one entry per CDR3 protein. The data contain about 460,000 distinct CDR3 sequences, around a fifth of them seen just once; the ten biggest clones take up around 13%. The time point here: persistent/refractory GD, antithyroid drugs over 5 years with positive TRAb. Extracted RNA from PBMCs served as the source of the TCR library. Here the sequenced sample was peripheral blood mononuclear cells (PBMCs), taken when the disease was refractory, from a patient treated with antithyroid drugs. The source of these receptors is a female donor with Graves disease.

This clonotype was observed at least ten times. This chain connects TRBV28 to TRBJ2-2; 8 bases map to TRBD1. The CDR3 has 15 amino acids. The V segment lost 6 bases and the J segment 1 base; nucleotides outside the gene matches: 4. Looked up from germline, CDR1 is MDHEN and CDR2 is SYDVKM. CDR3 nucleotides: TGTGCCAGCAGCCCCGGGACAGGGAACACCGGGGAGCTGTTTTTT. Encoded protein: CASSPGTGNTGELFF.

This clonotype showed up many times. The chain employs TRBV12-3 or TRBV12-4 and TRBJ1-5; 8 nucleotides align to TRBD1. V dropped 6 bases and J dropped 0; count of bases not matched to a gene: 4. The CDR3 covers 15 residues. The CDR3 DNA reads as TGTGCCAGCAGACCCACAGGGGGTAGCAATCAGCCCCAGCATTTT. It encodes CASRPTGGSNQPQHF.

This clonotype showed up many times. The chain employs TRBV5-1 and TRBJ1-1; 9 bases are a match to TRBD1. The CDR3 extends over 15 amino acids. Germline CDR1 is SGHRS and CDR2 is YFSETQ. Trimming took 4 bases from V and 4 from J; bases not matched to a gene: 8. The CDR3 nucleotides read TGCGCCAGCAGCCCCTCCGGGACAGGGAGCACTGAAGCTTTCTTT. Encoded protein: CASSPSGTGSTEAFF.

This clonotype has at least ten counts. CDR3 sequence: CSVEDRGTEAFF. Here the CDR3 DNA reads TGCAGCGTTGAAGACAGGGGCACTGAAGCTTTCTTT. This rearrangement joins TRBV29-1 to TRBJ1-1; weak D call: TRBD1 (6 bases). V dropped 0 bases and J dropped 4 bases, with 6 bases sitting between them. This CDR3 has 12 residues. CDR1 SQVTM and CDR2 ANQGSEA come from the germline V gene.

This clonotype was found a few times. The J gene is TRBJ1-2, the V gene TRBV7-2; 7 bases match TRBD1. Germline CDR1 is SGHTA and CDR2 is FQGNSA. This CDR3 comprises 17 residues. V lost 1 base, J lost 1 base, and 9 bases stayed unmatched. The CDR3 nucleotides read TGTGCCAGCAGCTTAGGAGTCTGGGGACAGTTTAACTATGGCTACACCTTC. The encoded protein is CASSLGVWGQFNYGYTF.

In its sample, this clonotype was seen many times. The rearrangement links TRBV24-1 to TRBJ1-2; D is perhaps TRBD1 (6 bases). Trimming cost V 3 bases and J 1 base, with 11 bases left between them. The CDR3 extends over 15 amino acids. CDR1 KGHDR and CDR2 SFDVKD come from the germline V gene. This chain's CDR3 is CATSDPGAGNYGYTF. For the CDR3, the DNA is TGTGCCACCAGTGATCCGGGGGCCGGTAACTATGGCTACACCTTC.

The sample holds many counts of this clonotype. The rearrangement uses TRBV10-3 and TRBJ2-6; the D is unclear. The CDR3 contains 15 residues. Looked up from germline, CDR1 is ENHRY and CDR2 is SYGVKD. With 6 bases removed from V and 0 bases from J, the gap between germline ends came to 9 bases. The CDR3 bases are TGTGCCATCAGATACGGAAGCTCTGGGGCCAACGTCCTGACTTTC. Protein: CAIRYGSSGANVLTF.

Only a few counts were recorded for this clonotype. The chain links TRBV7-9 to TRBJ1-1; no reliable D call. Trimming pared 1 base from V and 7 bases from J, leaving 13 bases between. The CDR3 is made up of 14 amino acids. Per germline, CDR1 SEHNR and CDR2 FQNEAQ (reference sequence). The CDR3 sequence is CASSLGLRAYEAFF. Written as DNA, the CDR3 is TGTGCCAGCAGCTTAGGGCTCAGAGCCTATGAAGCTTTCTTT.

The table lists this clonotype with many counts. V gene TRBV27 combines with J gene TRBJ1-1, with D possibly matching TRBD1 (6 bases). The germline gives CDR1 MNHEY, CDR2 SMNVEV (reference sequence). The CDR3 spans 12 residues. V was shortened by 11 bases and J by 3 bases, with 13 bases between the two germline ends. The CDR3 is CASTGRYTEAFF. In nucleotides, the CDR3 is TGTGCCTCGACAGGAAGGTACACTGAAGCTTTCTTT.

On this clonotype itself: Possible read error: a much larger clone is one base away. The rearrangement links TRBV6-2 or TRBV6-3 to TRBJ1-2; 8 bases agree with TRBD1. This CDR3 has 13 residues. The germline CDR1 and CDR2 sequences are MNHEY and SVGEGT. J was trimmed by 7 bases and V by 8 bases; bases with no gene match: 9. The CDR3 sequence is CASGATGVGGYTF. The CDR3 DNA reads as TGTGCCAGCGGTGCGACAGGGGTGGGTGGCTACACCTTC.

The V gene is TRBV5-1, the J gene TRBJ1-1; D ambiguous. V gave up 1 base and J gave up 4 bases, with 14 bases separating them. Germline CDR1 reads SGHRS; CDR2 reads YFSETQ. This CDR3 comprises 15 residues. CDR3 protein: CASSLFWAEGTEAFF. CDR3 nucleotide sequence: TGCGCCAGCAGCTTGTTCTGGGCGGAGGGCACTGAAGCTTTCTTT.

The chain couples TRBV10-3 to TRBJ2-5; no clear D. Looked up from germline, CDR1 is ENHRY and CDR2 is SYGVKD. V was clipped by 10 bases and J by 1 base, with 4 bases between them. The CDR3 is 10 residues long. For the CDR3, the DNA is TGTGCCACCGGCCAAGAGACCCAGTACTTC. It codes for CATGQETQYF.

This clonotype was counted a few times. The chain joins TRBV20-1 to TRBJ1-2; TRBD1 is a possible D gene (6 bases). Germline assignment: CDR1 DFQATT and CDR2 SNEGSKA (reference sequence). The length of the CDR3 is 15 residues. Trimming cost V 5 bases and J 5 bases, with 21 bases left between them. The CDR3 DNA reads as TGCAGTGCTCCAAACTCCTTCGGACAGAATTATGGCTACACCTTC. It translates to CSAPNSFGQNYGYTF.

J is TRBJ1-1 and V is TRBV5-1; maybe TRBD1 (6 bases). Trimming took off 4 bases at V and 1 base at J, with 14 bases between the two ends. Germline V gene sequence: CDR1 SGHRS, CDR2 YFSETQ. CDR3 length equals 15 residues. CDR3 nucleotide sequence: TGCGCCAGCAGCCCTCTCGGCAGGGGGAACACTGAAGCTTTCTTT. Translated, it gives CASSPLGRGNTEAFF. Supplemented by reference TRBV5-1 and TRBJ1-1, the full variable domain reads KAGVTQTPRYLIKTRGQQVTLSCSPISGHRSVSWYQQTPGQGLQFLFEYFSETQRNKGNFPGRFSGRQFSNSRSEMNVSTLELGDSALYLCASSPLGRGNTEAFFGQGTRLTVV.

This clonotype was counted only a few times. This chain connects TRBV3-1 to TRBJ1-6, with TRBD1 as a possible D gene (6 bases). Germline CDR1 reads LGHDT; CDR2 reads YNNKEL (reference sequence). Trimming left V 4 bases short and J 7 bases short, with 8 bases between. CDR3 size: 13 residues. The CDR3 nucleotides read TGTGCCAGCAGCCCCGACAGGAATTCACCCCTCCACTTT. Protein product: CASSPDRNSPLHF.

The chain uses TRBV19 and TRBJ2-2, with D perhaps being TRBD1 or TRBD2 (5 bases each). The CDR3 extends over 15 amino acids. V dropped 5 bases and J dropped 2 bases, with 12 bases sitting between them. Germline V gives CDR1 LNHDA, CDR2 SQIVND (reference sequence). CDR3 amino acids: CASSGTAINTGELFF. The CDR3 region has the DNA TGTGCCAGTAGTGGGACGGCGATTAACACCGGGGAGCTGTTTTTT.

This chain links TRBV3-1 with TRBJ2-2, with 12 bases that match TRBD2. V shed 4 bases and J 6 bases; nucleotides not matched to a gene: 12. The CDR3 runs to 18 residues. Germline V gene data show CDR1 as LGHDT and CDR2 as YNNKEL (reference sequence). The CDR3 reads CASSRQGLAGGQAGELFF. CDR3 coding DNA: TGTGCCAGCAGCCGCCAAGGCCTAGCGGGGGGGCAGGCCGGGGAGCTGTTTTTT.

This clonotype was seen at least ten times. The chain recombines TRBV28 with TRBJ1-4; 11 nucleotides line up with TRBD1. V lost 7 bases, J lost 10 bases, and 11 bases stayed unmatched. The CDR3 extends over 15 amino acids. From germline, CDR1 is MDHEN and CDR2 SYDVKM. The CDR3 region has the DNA TGTGCCAGCACCTCGGGGGACAGGGGGTATGGAAAACTGTTTTTT. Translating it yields CASTSGDRGYGKLFF.

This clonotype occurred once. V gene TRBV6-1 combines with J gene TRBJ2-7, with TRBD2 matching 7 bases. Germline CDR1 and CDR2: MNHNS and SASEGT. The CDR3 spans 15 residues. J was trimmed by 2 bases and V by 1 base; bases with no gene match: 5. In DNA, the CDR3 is TGTGCCAGCAGTGAAGGGGGGGGTGGCCCCTACGAGCAGTACTTC. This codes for CASSEGGGGPYEQYF.

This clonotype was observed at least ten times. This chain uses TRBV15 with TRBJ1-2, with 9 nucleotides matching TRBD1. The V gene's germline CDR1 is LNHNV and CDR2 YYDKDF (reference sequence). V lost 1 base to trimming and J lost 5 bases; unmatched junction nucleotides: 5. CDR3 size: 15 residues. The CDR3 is CATSRGTGEVYGYTF. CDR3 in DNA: TGTGCCACCAGCAGAGGGACAGGGGAGGTGTATGGCTACACCTTC.

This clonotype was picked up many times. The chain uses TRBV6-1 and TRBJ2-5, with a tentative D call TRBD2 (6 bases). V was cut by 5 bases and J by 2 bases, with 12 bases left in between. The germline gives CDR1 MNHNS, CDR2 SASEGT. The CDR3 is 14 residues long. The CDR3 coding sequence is TGTGCCAGCAGTTCGCGGGACCCTCAAGAGACCCAGTACTTC. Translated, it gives CASSSRDPQETQYF.

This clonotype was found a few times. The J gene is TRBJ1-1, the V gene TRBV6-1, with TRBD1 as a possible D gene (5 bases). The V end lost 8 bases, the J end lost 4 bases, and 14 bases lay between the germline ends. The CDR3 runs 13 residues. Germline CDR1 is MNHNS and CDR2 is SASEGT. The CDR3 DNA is TGTGCCAGCGGAAGGGGTGGGGGCACTGAAGCTTTCTTT. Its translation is CASGRGGGTEAFF.

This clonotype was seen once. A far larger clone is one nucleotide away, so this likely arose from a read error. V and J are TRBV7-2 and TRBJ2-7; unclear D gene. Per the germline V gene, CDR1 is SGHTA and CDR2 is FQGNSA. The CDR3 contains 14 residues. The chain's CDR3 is CASSGSQSSYGQYF. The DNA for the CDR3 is TGTGCCAGCAGCGGCTCACAGAGCTCCTACGGGCAGTACTTC.

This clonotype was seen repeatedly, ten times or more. CDR3 DNA sequence: TGCGCCAGCAGGGGAACAGCCCTGGGGAACACTGAAGCTTTCTTT. Translating it yields CASRGTALGNTEAFF. The V gene is TRBV5-1, the J gene TRBJ1-1; no firm D call. The CDR3 loop spans 15 amino acids. V was pared by 5 bases and J by 1 base, with 15 bases between. Germline CDR1 SGHRS, CDR2 YFSETQ. Variable domain in full (rest from reference TRBV5-1 and TRBJ1-1): KAGVTQTPRYLIKTRGQQVTLSCSPISGHRSVSWYQQTPGQGLQFLFEYFSETQRNKGNFPGRFSGRQFSNSRSEMNVSTLELGDSALYLCASRGTALGNTEAFFGQGTRLTVV.

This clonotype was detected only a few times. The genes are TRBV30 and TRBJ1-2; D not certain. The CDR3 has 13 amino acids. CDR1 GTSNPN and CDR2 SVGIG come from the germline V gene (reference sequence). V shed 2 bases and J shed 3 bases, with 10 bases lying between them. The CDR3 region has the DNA TGTGCCTGGAGTTTTAGGACGGACTATGGCTACACCTTC. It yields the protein CAWSFRTDYGYTF.

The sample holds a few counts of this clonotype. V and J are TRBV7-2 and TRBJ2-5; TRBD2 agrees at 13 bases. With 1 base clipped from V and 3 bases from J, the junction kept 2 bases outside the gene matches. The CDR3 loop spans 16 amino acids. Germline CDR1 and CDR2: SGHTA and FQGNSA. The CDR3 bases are TGTGCCAGCAGCTTAGGCGGACTAGCGGGAGAAGAGACCCAGTACTTC. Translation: CASSLGGLAGEETQYF.

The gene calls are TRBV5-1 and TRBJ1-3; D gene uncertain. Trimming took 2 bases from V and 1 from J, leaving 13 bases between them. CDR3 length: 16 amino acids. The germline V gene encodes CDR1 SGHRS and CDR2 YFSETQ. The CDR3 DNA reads TGCGCCAGCAGCTTCGAAATGGGAGCTTCTGGAAACACCATATATTTT. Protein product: CASSFEMGASGNTIYF.

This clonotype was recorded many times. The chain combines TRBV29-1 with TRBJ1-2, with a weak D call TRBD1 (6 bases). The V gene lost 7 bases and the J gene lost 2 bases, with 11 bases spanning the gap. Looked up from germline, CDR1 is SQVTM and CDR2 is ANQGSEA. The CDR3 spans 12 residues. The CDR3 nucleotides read TGCAGCGCAACAGGGAACAACTATGGCTACACCTTC. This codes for CSATGNNYGYTF.

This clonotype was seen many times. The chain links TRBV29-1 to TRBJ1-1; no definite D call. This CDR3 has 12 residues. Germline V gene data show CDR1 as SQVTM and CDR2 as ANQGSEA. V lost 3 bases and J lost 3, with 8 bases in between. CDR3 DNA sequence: TGCAGCGTTGAGGGTGCGGACACTGAAGCTTTCTTT. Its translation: CSVEGADTEAFF.

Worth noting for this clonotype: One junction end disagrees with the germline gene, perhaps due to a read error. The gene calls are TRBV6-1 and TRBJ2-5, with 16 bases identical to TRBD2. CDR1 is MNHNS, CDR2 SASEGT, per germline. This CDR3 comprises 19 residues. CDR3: CASSQAGLAGGPATGTQYF. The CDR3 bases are TGTGCCAGCAGTCAAGCGGGACTAGCGGGGGGGCCCGCCACGGGGACCCAGTACTTC.